Listed here are 32 T cell receptor beta chains from one sample, sequenced in a study of CD4+ T cells in melanoma. Libraries were prepared by immunoSEQ multiplex PCR; TCRdb keeps only in-frame clonotypes and omits some of them. The sample holds 15,000 to 20,000 clones, 65% to 85% seen once. Material for sequencing was cells from a culture (not recorded whether cultured in vitro). Receptor source: a human donor with melanoma.

V usage is TRBV4-1 and J usage is TRBJ2-2, with D perhaps assigned TRBD1 or TRBD2 (6 bases each). Per the germline V gene, CDR1 is MGHRA and CDR2 is YSYEKL. Trimming stripped 4 bases from V and 4 bases from J, with 16 bases between. The CDR3 runs 16 residues. The CDR3 reads CASSRTEGTPTGELFF. CDR3 nucleotide sequence: TGCGCCAGCAGCCGAACGGAGGGGACACCCACCGGGGAGCTGTTTTTT.

The chain employs TRBV7-9 and TRBJ1-1, with D perhaps matching TRBD1 (6 bases). Trimming pared 5 bases from V and 3 bases from J, leaving 16 bases between. The CDR3 is 15 amino acids. Per the germline V gene, CDR1 is SEHNR and CDR2 is FQNEAQ (reference sequence). Here the CDR3 reads CASSHAGGRDTEAFF. The CDR3 bases are TGTGCCAGCAGCCATGCCGGGGGCCGGGACACTGAAGCTTTCTTT.

The V and J genes are TRBV29-1 and TRBJ1-1; D may be TRBD1 (5 bases). The CDR3 has 14 amino acids. The V end lost 6 bases, the J end lost 0 bases, and 14 bases lay between the germline ends. Germline CDR1 is SQVTM and CDR2 is ANQGSEA. CDR3 in amino acids: CSVDTGGVNTEAFF. Here the CDR3 DNA reads TGCAGCGTCGATACGGGAGGGGTGAACACTGAAGCTTTCTTT.

This clone was counted a single time. J is TRBJ1-3 and V is TRBV9; D is possibly TRBD1 (5 bases). CDR1 is SGDLS, CDR2 YYNGEE, per germline. CDR3 size: 13 residues. Trimming shortened V by 4 bases and J by 4 bases, and 9 bases separated the two germline ends. The CDR3 region is CASSLAGGNTIYF. CDR3 bases: TGTGCCAGCAGCTTGGCAGGGGGAAACACCATATATTTT.

The chain uses TRBV13 and TRBJ2-7, with D possibly matching TRBD2 (5 bases). The ends were cut back, 1 base at V and 5 bases at J, with 18 bases in the middle. The germline V gene encodes CDR1 PRHDT and CDR2 FYEKMQ (reference sequence). The CDR3 loop spans 16 amino acids. The CDR3 sequence is CASSLEPAGLRDEQYF. The CDR3 DNA reads TGTGCCAGCAGCTTAGAGCCGGCCGGACTTCGGGACGAGCAGTACTTC.

The V gene is TRBV6-6, the J gene TRBJ1-2, with TRBD1 matching 8 bases. The germline CDR1 and CDR2 sequences are MNHNY and SVGAGI (reference sequence). With 8 bases clipped from V and 4 bases from J, the junction kept 3 bases outside the gene matches. This CDR3 spans 12 amino acids. The CDR3 DNA reads TGTGCCAGCGGGACAGGAGCCTATGGCTACACCTTC. Amino acid sequence: CASGTGAYGYTF.

This rearrangement joins TRBV6-4 to TRBJ1-1, with 7 bases lining up with TRBD1. J gave up 4 bases and V 4 bases, and 3 bases lay outside the gene matches. CDR1 and CDR2 from the germline V gene are MRHNA and SNTAGT. The CDR3 is 13 residues long. The CDR3 loop is CASSAGGGTEAFF. The CDR3 region has the DNA TGTGCCAGCAGTGCAGGGGGGGGCACTGAAGCTTTCTTT.

This clone was picked up a small number of times. The CDR3 DNA is TGTGCCAGCAGCTTCATGGACAAGGGGAACTATGGCTACACCTTC. It codes for CASSFMDKGNYGYTF. The V and J genes are TRBV11-2 and TRBJ1-2, with D perhaps TRBD1 (5 bases). The CDR3 length is 15 residues. Trimming removed 3 bases from V and 2 bases from J, with 13 bases in between. Looked up from germline, CDR1 is SGHAT and CDR2 is FQNNGV.

The chain employs TRBV2 and TRBJ2-5; D not certain. The V and J ends lost 5 bases and 5 bases respectively, with 15 bases between them. The germline CDR1 and CDR2 sequences are SNHLY and FYNNEI. This CDR3 has 14 amino acids. CDR3 residues: CASSYGLPGETQYF. The CDR3 nucleotides read TGTGCCAGCAGTTACGGCCTACCTGGGGAGACCCAGTACTTC.

The chain carries TRBV6-1 and TRBJ2-1; 10 bases are shared with TRBD2. This CDR3 comprises 15 residues. The trim removed 6 bases at V and 5 bases at J, leaving 7 bases unmatched. Germline CDR1 reads MNHNS; CDR2 reads SASEGT. CDR3 bases: TGTGCCAGCAGCGTCCTAGCGGGGGCCCACAATGAGCAGTTCTTC. The encoded protein is CASSVLAGAHNEQFF.

The rearrangement uses TRBV7-3 and TRBJ2-3; 7 nucleotides align to TRBD2. The germline V gene has CDR1 SGHTA and CDR2 FQGTGA. This CDR3 region has 17 residues. The V gene end was trimmed by 0 bases and the J gene end by 4 bases; junction bases not matched to a gene: 10. CDR3 in DNA: TGTGCCAGCAGCTTAACGGGTAGCGGTGGGGGGGCAGATACGCAGTATTTT. Amino acids: CASSLTGSGGGADTQYF.

The J gene is TRBJ2-7, the V gene TRBV15; D unclear. CDR1 and CDR2 from the germline V gene are LNHNV and YYDKDF (reference sequence). The CDR3 consists of 14 residues. The germline V and J ends were trimmed by 0 bases and 3 bases, with 9 bases remaining between them. The DNA for the CDR3 is TGTGCCACCAGCAGAGATCGGGCACACTACGAGCAGTACTTC. This sequence encodes CATSRDRAHYEQYF.

J is TRBJ2-5 and V is TRBV9, with 14 bases matching TRBD2. V lost 4 bases to trimming and J lost 6 bases; unmatched junction nucleotides: 5. Germline-derived CDR1 and CDR2 are SGDLS and YYNGEE. The CDR3 is made up of 15 amino acids. The CDR3 DNA reads TGTGCCAGCAGCTTGGGACTAGCGGGGGACCAGACCCAGTACTTC. Amino acid sequence: CASSLGLAGDQTQYF.

This chain's CDR3 is CASSLRARRGANVLTF. In nucleotides, the CDR3 is TGTGCCAGCAGTTTGCGGGCACGAAGAGGGGCCAACGTCCTGACTTTC. The chain links TRBV27 to TRBJ2-6; tentatively, D is TRBD2 (5 bases). V lost 3 bases, J lost 4 bases, and 13 bases lay in between. From germline, CDR1 is MNHEY and CDR2 SMNVEV (reference sequence). The CDR3 runs to 16 residues.

The chain has TRBV7-9 and TRBJ2-1; D may correspond to TRBD1 or TRBD2 (5 bases each). The germline V and J ends were trimmed by 4 bases and 2 bases, with 12 bases remaining between them. Germline V gene lookup returns CDR1 SEHNR and CDR2 FQNEAQ (reference sequence). The CDR3 contains 15 residues. For the CDR3, the DNA is TGTGCCAGCAGCTCCGGGACGTCGCCCTACAATGAGCAGTTCTTC. This translates into CASSSGTSPYNEQFF.

V and J are TRBV5-4 and TRBJ1-2; tentatively, D is TRBD1 (6 bases). Germline values: CDR1 SGHNT, CDR2 YYREEE (reference sequence). V dropped 4 bases and J dropped 8 bases, with 18 bases sitting between them. This CDR3 has 14 residues. The CDR3 loop is CASSPGGGIGGYTF. The CDR3 DNA follows: TGTGCCAGCAGCCCTGGGGGGGGCATAGGGGGCTACACCTTC.

The chain employs TRBV7-9 and TRBJ2-7; the D gene is possibly TRBD1 (7 bases). Looked up from germline, CDR1 is SEHNR and CDR2 is FQNEAQ (reference sequence). The CDR3 runs to 15 residues. V gave up 0 bases and J gave up 4 bases, with 13 bases separating them. In DNA form, the CDR3 reads TGTGCCAGCAGCTTAGCGCAACCAGGGGGGTACGAGCAGTACTTC. Protein sequence: CASSLAQPGGYEQYF.

The rearrangement uses TRBV7-9 and TRBJ2-1, with 15 positions matching TRBD2. The CDR3 runs to 17 residues. Germline assignment: CDR1 SEHNR and CDR2 FQNEAQ (reference sequence). The junction had 7 bases not matched to a gene; V was cut back by 5 bases and J by 5 bases. The CDR3 is CASSTGTSGGPNNEQFF. The CDR3 DNA reads as TGTGCCAGCAGCACGGGGACTAGCGGGGGGCCAAACAATGAGCAGTTCTTC.

This rearrangement joins TRBV19 to TRBJ2-3; 8 bases agree with TRBD2. J was trimmed by 0 bases and V by 5 bases; bases with no gene match: 4. CDR3 length: 15 residues. The germline V gene encodes CDR1 LNHDA and CDR2 SQIVND (reference sequence). The CDR3 bases are TGTGCCAGTAGTCCACTAGCGGCTAGCACAGATACGCAGTATTTT. Translating it yields CASSPLAASTDTQYF.

This chain connects TRBV18 to TRBJ1-2; 9 bases map to TRBD1. J gave up 3 bases and V 2 bases, and 13 bases lay outside the gene matches. In germline, CDR1 is KGHSH, CDR2 LQKENI. This CDR3 spans 18 amino acids. CDR3: CASSPSAGTGHKYYGYTF. In DNA, the CDR3 is TGTGCCAGCTCACCAAGTGCCGGGACAGGGCATAAATACTATGGCTACACCTTC. Full variable domain (outside the CDR3, taken from reference TRBV18 and TRBJ1-2): NAGVMQNPRHLVRRRGQEARLRCSPMKGHSHVYWYRQLPEEGLKFMVYLQKENIIDESGMPKERFSAEFPKEGPSILRIQQVVRGDSAAYFCASSPSAGTGHKYYGYTFGSGTRLTVV.

V and J are TRBV30 and TRBJ2-3; D remains unclear. The CDR3 is made up of 12 amino acids. The germline V gene has CDR1 GTSNPN and CDR2 SVGIG (reference sequence). V dropped 3 bases and J dropped 5 bases, with 9 bases sitting between them. Written as DNA, the CDR3 is TGTGCCTGGAGGGGCATGGGAGATACGCAGTATTTT. This codes for CAWRGMGDTQYF.

The rearrangement links TRBV6-1 to TRBJ1-4, with D perhaps matching TRBD1 (6 bases). V gave up 6 bases and J gave up 7 bases, with 15 bases separating them. Germline values: CDR1 MNHNS, CDR2 SASEGT. The CDR3 is made up of 14 amino acids. CDR3 residues: CASRDLQGGEKLFF. Here the CDR3 DNA reads TGTGCCAGCAGGGACCTACAGGGAGGTGAAAAACTGTTTTTT.

The chain couples TRBV19 to TRBJ1-5; 7 bases fit TRBD1. Germline loops: CDR1 LNHDA, CDR2 SQIVND (reference sequence). The J segment lost 4 bases and the V segment lost 6 bases, leaving 9 bases of the junction unmatched. The CDR3 length is 15 residues. The CDR3 DNA reads as TGTGCCAGTAGAAGGGACAGTAGGTGGAATCAGCCCCAGCATTTT. It encodes CASRRDSRWNQPQHF.

Comment on this clone: An end of the junction differs from the germline gene, which may be a read error. This sample includes further DNA sequences coding for the same CDR3. The genes are TRBV2 and TRBJ1-1, with 7 nucleotides matching TRBD1. This CDR3 comprises 14 residues. Germline CDR1 is SNHLY and CDR2 is FYNNEI. In DNA form, the CDR3 reads TGTGCCAGCAGTGATCGGACAGGCAGCACTGAAGCCTTCTTT. Its translation: CASSDRTGSTEAFF. Using reference TRBV2 and TRBJ1-1 for the parts outside the CDR3, the full variable domain is EPEVTQTPSHQVTQMGQEVILRCVPISNHLYFYWYRQILGQKVEFLVSFYNNEISEKSEIFDDQFSVERPDGSNFTLKIRSTKLEDSAMYFCASSDRTGSTEAFFGQGTRLTVV.

The CDR3 here is CASSLGGIQYF. DNA of the CDR3: TGTGCCAGCAGCTTAGGCGGGATCCAGTACTTC. J is TRBJ2-5 and V is TRBV7-9; D might be TRBD2 (6 bases). V was trimmed by 1 base and J by 10 bases, leaving 7 bases between them. Germline V gives CDR1 SEHNR, CDR2 FQNEAQ (reference sequence). The CDR3 is 11 amino acids. Filled out from reference TRBV7-9 and TRBJ2-5, the complete variable domain reads DTGVSQNPRHKITKRGQNVTFRCDPISEHNRLYWYRQTLGQGPEFLTYFQNEAQLEKSRLLSDRFSAERPKGSFSTLEIQRTEQGDSAMYLCASSLGGIQYFGPGTRLLVL.

V gene TRBV21-1 combines with J gene TRBJ1-4; the tabulated D call, TRBD1, remains unverified against the DNA. TRBV21-1 counts as a pseudogene. The length of the CDR3 is 16 residues. The CDR3 loop is CASTLGQGETNEKLFF. CDR3 bases: TGTGCCAGCACCTTGGGACAGGGGGAAACTAATGAAAAACTGTTTTTT.

This clone turned up a few times. The V call is TRBV4-1, the J call TRBJ1-3; 8 nucleotides align to TRBD1. Germline trimming cut 4 bases from V and 6 bases from J; bases unmatched to any gene: 11. Germline CDR1 and CDR2: MGHRA and YSYEKL. The CDR3 extends over 16 amino acids. The CDR3 loop reads CASSLGGQAVLNTIYF. CDR3 DNA sequence: TGCGCCAGCAGCCTCGGGGGACAGGCGGTTTTAAACACCATATATTTT.

The chain joins TRBV7-2 to TRBJ2-5, with 8 bases that match TRBD2. The V gene end was trimmed by 4 bases and the J gene end by 2 bases; junction bases not matched to a gene: 15. Germline-derived CDR1 and CDR2 are SGHTA and FQGNSA. The length of the CDR3 is 18 residues. CDR3 sequence reads: CASSSQPPRLAKQETQYF. CDR3 nucleotide sequence: TGTGCCAGCAGCTCCCAGCCCCCCCGACTAGCGAAACAAGAGACCCAGTACTTC.

The V and J genes are TRBV7-3 and TRBJ2-4; D is tentatively TRBD1 or TRBD2 (6 bases each). V was clipped by 3 bases and J by 6 bases, with 9 bases between them. This CDR3 region has 13 residues. CDR1 and CDR2 (germline): SGHTA, FQGTGA. For the CDR3, the DNA is TGTGCCAGCAGCTTGTCGGGGGCAAACATTCAGTACTTC. It is translated as CASSLSGANIQYF.

The rearrangement joins TRBV9 to TRBJ2-1; D gene unclear. Germline V gene lookup returns CDR1 SGDLS and CDR2 YYNGEE. CDR3 length: 11 amino acids. V was trimmed by 0 bases and J by 9 bases, leaving 4 bases between them. CDR3 residues: CASSVGGEQFF. DNA for the CDR3: TGTGCCAGCAGCGTAGGGGGTGAGCAGTTCTTC.

The chain joins TRBV20-1 to TRBJ1-1; D ambiguous. The V gene lost 4 bases and the J gene lost 5 bases, with 8 bases spanning the gap. Per the germline V gene, CDR1 is DFQATT and CDR2 is SNEGSKA (reference sequence). The CDR3 is 11 residues long. The CDR3 here is CSAKLQTEAFF. The CDR3 DNA sequence: TGCAGTGCTAAGCTACAGACTGAAGCTTTCTTT.

This chain connects TRBV18 to TRBJ2-3, with 9 bases fitting TRBD2. CDR1 is KGHSH, CDR2 LQKENI, per germline. The V segment lost 3 bases and the J segment 5 bases; nucleotides outside the gene matches: 6. The CDR3 contains 15 residues. Here the CDR3 reads CASSPISGGKDTQYF. CDR3 nucleotide sequence: TGTGCCAGCTCACCGATAAGCGGGGGGAAAGATACGCAGTATTTT.